These 31 T cell receptor beta chains originate from one sample sequenced in a study of blood T cell repertoires in COVID-19. The method was immunoSEQ multiplex PCR; TCRdb's version includes in-frame clones alone and lacks a portion of them. This table holds roughly 80,000 clones, around 80% found once. The source material was peripheral blood. The receptor set was obtained from a woman aged 80 or over with acute or convalescent COVID-19.

The chain joins TRBV7-3 to TRBJ2-1, with 12 bases fitting TRBD2. Germline CDR1 reads SGHTA; CDR2 reads FQGTGA. The CDR3 sequence is 15 residues long. Trimming took 5 bases from V and 4 from J; bases not matched to a gene: 3. Here the CDR3 DNA reads TGTGCCAGCAGCGCCGGGACTAGCGGGTACAATGAGCAGTTCTTC. Its protein product is CASSAGTSGYNEQFF.

V is TRBV6-5 and J is TRBJ2-3, with D unresolved. CDR3 size: 13 residues. V was pared by 7 bases and J by 6 bases, with 14 bases between. Germline V gene lookup returns CDR1 MNHEY and CDR2 SVGAGI. The CDR3 region is CASTRSYSDTQYF. The CDR3 region has the DNA TGTGCCAGCACCCGCTCCTACTCGGATACGCAGTATTTT.

CDR3 protein: CASSLAPSGYNEQFF. In nucleotides, the CDR3 is TGTGCCAGCAGCTTAGCTCCTAGCGGTTACAATGAGCAGTTCTTC. The chain is built from TRBV7-6 and TRBJ2-1; 7 bases agree with TRBD2. Germline V gene sequence: CDR1 SGHVS, CDR2 FNYEAQ. The CDR3 spans 15 residues. V lost 0 bases and J lost 4; bases outside the gene matches: 3.

V gene TRBV27 combines with J gene TRBJ2-5, with 8 bases identical to TRBD1. CDR1 and CDR2 (germline): MNHEY, SMNVEV (reference sequence). J gave up 5 bases and V 5 bases, and 4 bases lay outside the gene matches. This CDR3 comprises 13 residues. As DNA, the CDR3 is TGTGCCAGCAGTCCAGGGGGCCGGGAGACCCAGTACTTC. Its translation: CASSPGGRETQYF.

This chain joins TRBV7-9 and TRBJ2-3, with D possibly matching TRBD2 (6 bases). The CDR3 sequence is 13 residues long. Per germline, CDR1 SEHNR and CDR2 FQNEAQ (reference sequence). V was cut by 4 bases and J by 3 bases, with 8 bases left in between. CDR3 loop: CASSSRGTDTQYF. DNA of the CDR3: TGTGCCAGCAGCTCCCGGGGGACAGATACGCAGTATTTT.

J is TRBJ2-7 and V is TRBV5-5, with 9 positions matching TRBD1. V was clipped by 3 bases and J by 4 bases; unmatched bases: 2. CDR3 size: 13 residues. Germline-derived CDR1 and CDR2 are SGHKS and YYEKEE (reference sequence). The CDR3 loop reads CASSWTGEYEQYF. Written as DNA, the CDR3 is TGTGCCAGCAGCTGGACAGGGGAGTACGAGCAGTACTTC.

This clone was counted only a few times. The chain is built from TRBV5-8 and TRBJ2-1, with 9 bases aligning to TRBD1. CDR3 length: 14 residues. Unmatched junction bases numbered 4, after V lost 4 bases and J lost 5 bases. The germline CDR1 and CDR2 sequences are SGHTS and YDEGEE. CDR3 coding DNA: TGTGCCAGCAGCGCGGGACAGGGCCACAATGAGCAGTTCTTC. The encoded protein is CASSAGQGHNEQFF.

The chain joins TRBV5-1 to TRBJ2-5; D perhaps matches TRBD1 (7 bases). CDR1 is SGHRS, CDR2 YFSETQ, per germline. The CDR3 sequence is 15 residues long. V was trimmed by 1 base and J by 3 bases, leaving 13 bases between them. In DNA, the CDR3 is TGCGCCAGCAGCTTGTCCGGCAGGGGGGAAGAGACCCAGTACTTC. Residues: CASSLSGRGEETQYF.

This clone was seen only a few times. The chain links TRBV4-2 to TRBJ2-1; 7 nucleotides align to TRBD2. This CDR3 has 15 residues. Germline lookup yields CDR1 LGHNA and CDR2 YNFKEQ. Trimming at V came to 2 bases and at J to 0 bases, leaving 1 base not matched to a gene. The CDR3 reads CASSQTSDSYNEQFF. CDR3 sequence (DNA): TGTGCCAGCAGCCAAACTAGCGACTCCTACAATGAGCAGTTCTTC.

J is TRBJ1-1 and V is TRBV4-2; no reliable D call. There are 12 residues in the CDR3. The germline V gene has CDR1 LGHNA and CDR2 YNFKEQ. V lost 0 bases, J lost 7 bases, and 6 bases lay in between. CDR3 DNA: TGTGCCAGCAGCCAAGAGGGAGGTGAAGCTTTCTTT. It yields the protein CASSQEGGEAFF.

Written as DNA, the CDR3 is TGTGCCAGCAGCCGACAGGGGGCAATTGGCTACACCTTC. It specifies CASSRQGAIGYTF. V usage is TRBV7-2 and J usage is TRBJ1-2; TRBD1 matches at 10 bases. CDR1 is SGHTA and CDR2 is FQGNSA in the germline V gene. The CDR3 has 13 amino acids. After removal of 5 bases from V and 7 bases from J, the junction contained 4 bases not matched to a gene.

This rearrangement joins TRBV7-2 to TRBJ2-7, with TRBD2 matching 11 bases. CDR3 length: 18 residues. V shed 5 bases, J shed 2 bases, and the junction held 14 bases outside the gene matches. CDR1 and CDR2 (germline): SGHTA, FQGNSA. The CDR3 coding sequence is TGTGCCAGCAGCCCCTATGGGCGGGGGACTAGCGGAACCTACGAGCAGTACTTC. It specifies CASSPYGRGTSGTYEQYF.

The CDR3 protein is CASREQSFQYF. CDR3 in DNA: TGTGCCAGTAGGGAACAGAGCTTTCAGTACTTC. The chain carries TRBV19 and TRBJ2-4; D call uncertain. V lost 6 bases to trimming and J lost 11 bases, with 11 bases between them. Germline CDR1 LNHDA, CDR2 SQIVND (reference sequence). The CDR3 runs 11 residues.

The chain is built from TRBV11-2 and TRBJ1-2, with 7 bases aligning to TRBD1. The CDR3 totals 14 residues. The ends lost 6 bases at V and 7 bases at J; junction bases unmatched: 11. The germline CDR1 and CDR2 sequences are SGHAT and FQNNGV. CDR3 protein: CASSPGQAVLGYTF. The DNA of the CDR3 is TGTGCCAGCAGTCCCGGACAGGCGGTTCTTGGCTACACCTTC.

V usage is TRBV24-1 and J usage is TRBJ2-6; D possibly corresponds to TRBD2 (5 bases). The germline V and J ends were trimmed by 5 bases and 7 bases, with 14 bases remaining between them. The length of the CDR3 is 15 residues. CDR1 is KGHDR and CDR2 is SFDVKD in the germline V gene. For the CDR3, the DNA is TGTGCCACCAGTGCTCCGGGTGAGGGCGCCAACGTCCTGACTTTC. It encodes CATSAPGEGANVLTF.

The rearrangement joins TRBV10-1 to TRBJ2-5, with D maybe TRBD1 (6 bases). V gave up 4 bases and J gave up 1 base, with 13 bases separating them. The CDR3 is 15 amino acids. Germline V CDR1 and CDR2: WNHNN, SYGVQD (reference sequence). CDR3 sequence (DNA): TGCGCCAGCAGTGCGTTTACAGGGTTCCAAGAGACCCAGTACTTC. Translating gives CASSAFTGFQETQYF.

This clone was seen just once. The CDR3 nucleotides read TGTGCTAGTGGTTTGGCCCCAGGGGAAACTGAAGCTTTCTTT. This codes for CASGLAPGETEAFF. The V call is TRBV12-5, the J call TRBJ1-1; D possibly corresponds to TRBD1 (6 bases). Trimming took 1 base from V and 5 from J, leaving 11 bases between them. CDR3 length: 14 amino acids. The germline V gene has CDR1 LGHNT and CDR2 FRNRAP. Based on the CDR3 plus reference TRBV12-5 and TRBJ1-1, the full variable domain is DARVTQTPRHKVTEMGQEVTMRCQPILGHNTVFWYRQTMMQGLELLAYFRNRAPLDDSGMPKDRFSAEMPDATLATLKIQPSEPRDSAVYFCASGLAPGETEAFFGQGTRLTVV.

The V call is TRBV28, the J call TRBJ1-6, with D perhaps matching TRBD1 (6 bases). V lost 8 bases and J lost 8, with 16 bases in between. Germline CDR1 is MDHEN and CDR2 is SYDVKM. The CDR3 is made up of 14 amino acids. CDR3 DNA sequence: TGTGCCAGCGCCCCTGCGGACAGTTATTCACCCCTCCACTTT. This encodes CASAPADSYSPLHF. The variable domain in full, with the rest retrieved from reference TRBV28 and TRBJ1-6, is DVKVTQSSRYLVKRTGEKVFLECVQDMDHENMFWYRQDPGLGLRLIYFSYDVKMKEKGDIPEGYSVSREKKERFSLILESASTNQTSMYLCASAPADSYSPLHFGNGTRLTVT.

The chain uses TRBV18 and TRBJ2-1, with TRBD2 identical over 7 bases. Germline V gives CDR1 KGHSH, CDR2 LQKENI. With 9 bases clipped from V and 6 bases from J, the junction kept 14 bases outside the gene matches. This CDR3 is built from 15 residues. The CDR3 loop is CASSPTSRSPNEQFF. Here the CDR3 DNA reads TGTGCCAGTTCGCCGACTAGCAGGAGCCCCAATGAGCAGTTCTTC.

This sequence joins TRBV7-9 and TRBJ1-4; D is uncertain. In germline, CDR1 is SEHNR, CDR2 FQNEAQ (reference sequence). CDR3 length: 14 amino acids. Trimming shortened V by 2 bases and J by 6 bases, and 10 bases separated the two germline ends. In DNA form, the CDR3 reads TGTGCCAGCAGCTTACTCTCAAGCTATGAAAAACTGTTTTTT. Translated: CASSLLSSYEKLFF.

The chain links TRBV5-1 to TRBJ2-1, with D uncertain. This CDR3 region has 15 residues. V lost 2 bases and J lost 0, with 9 bases in between. Germline CDR1 reads SGHRS; CDR2 reads YFSETQ. The CDR3 here is CASSFSSSSYNEQFF. DNA for the CDR3: TGCGCCAGCAGCTTTTCTTCTAGCTCCTACAATGAGCAGTTCTTC.

J is TRBJ2-3 and V is TRBV19, with 8 bases lining up with TRBD2. From germline, CDR1 is LNHDA and CDR2 SQIVND (reference sequence). The CDR3 has 15 residues. Trimming at V came to 6 bases and at J to 4 bases, leaving 9 bases not matched to a gene. In nucleotides, the CDR3 is TGTGCCAGTAGACGGACTAGCCCAGCCGCAGATACGCAGTATTTT. Translating gives CASRRTSPAADTQYF.

The table lists this clone with a count of one. V and J are TRBV5-1 and TRBJ2-3; D is possibly TRBD1 (7 bases). Trimming stripped 10 bases from V and 6 bases from J, with 21 bases between. Germline V lookup: CDR1 SGHRS, CDR2 YFSETQ. This CDR3 is 14 amino acids long. The CDR3 region has the DNA TGCGCCGGGGCGGAGGGGGCAGGGATGGATACGCAGTATTTT. Protein product: CAGAEGAGMDTQYF.

The rearrangement links TRBV6-5 to TRBJ1-3; maybe TRBD1 (5 bases). The germline V gene has CDR1 MNHEY and CDR2 SVGAGI. Trimming took 2 bases from V and 4 from J, leaving 9 bases between them. The CDR3 spans 14 residues. CDR3 coding DNA: TGTGCCAGCAGTTACGGGGCAGACGGAAACACCATATATTTT. It is translated as CASSYGADGNTIYF.

The rearrangement uses TRBV7-9 and TRBJ2-3; 7 nucleotides line up with TRBD1. Looked up from germline, CDR1 is SEHNR and CDR2 is FQNEAQ (reference sequence). The J segment lost 3 bases and the V segment lost 6 bases, leaving 6 bases of the junction unmatched. The CDR3 totals 14 residues. CDR3 nucleotide sequence: TGTGCCAGCAGATCGACAGGGTGGACAGATACGCAGTATTTT. Translated: CASRSTGWTDTQYF.

The chain recombines TRBV2 with TRBJ2-7; D perhaps matches TRBD1 (6 bases). CDR3 size: 13 residues. Germline values: CDR1 SNHLY, CDR2 FYNNEI. The V and J ends lost 2 bases and 7 bases respectively, with 12 bases between them. CDR3 sequence reads: CASSEQPQGEQYF. The CDR3 coding sequence is TGTGCCAGCAGTGAACAGCCACAGGGAGAGCAGTACTTC. The full variable domain, with the rest looked up from reference TRBV2 and TRBJ2-7, is EPEVTQTPSHQVTQMGQEVILRCVPISNHLYFYWYRQILGQKVEFLVSFYNNEISEKSEIFDDQFSVERPDGSNFTLKIRSTKLEDSAMYFCASSEQPQGEQYFGPGTRLTVT.

J is TRBJ1-5 and V is TRBV4-3; perhaps TRBD1 as D (6 bases). The CDR3 is 15 residues long. Germline loops: CDR1 LGHNA, CDR2 YSLEER. V was pared by 1 base and J by 6 bases, with 13 bases between. Written as DNA, the CDR3 is TGCGCCAGCAGCCAAGGGACAGAAAAGGGTCAGCCCCAGCATTTT. Encoded protein: CASSQGTEKGQPQHF.

Points on this clone: Its ends do not fully match the called genes, so a read error is possible. This chain connects TRBV24-1 to TRBJ2-1, with TRBD1 matching 12 bases. Germline V gene data show CDR1 as KGHDR and CDR2 as SFDVKD. The CDR3 contains 15 residues. CDR3 loop: CATSAGQGAYSEQFF. For the CDR3, the DNA is TGTGCCACCAGTGCGGGACAGGGGGCTTACAGTGAGCAGTTCTTC.

This chain's CDR3 is CAWSPAFGQGGTDTQYF. CDR3 nucleotide sequence: TGTGCCTGGAGTCCCGCTTTTGGGCAGGGGGGCACAGATACGCAGTATTTT. This rearrangement joins TRBV30 to TRBJ2-3; 7 positions agree with TRBD1. CDR1 is GTSNPN and CDR2 is SVGIG in the germline V gene (reference sequence). CDR3 length: 17 residues. V lost 2 bases and J lost 1; bases outside the gene matches: 12. The variable domain in full, completed from reference TRBV30 and TRBJ2-3, reads SQTIHQWPATLVQPVGSPLSLECTVEGTSNPNLYWYRQAAGRGLQLLFYSVGIGQISSEVPQNLSASRPQDRQFILSSKKLLLSDSGFYLCAWSPAFGQGGTDTQYFGPGTRLTVL.

This clone appeared a few times. The V gene is TRBV6-6, the J gene TRBJ2-6; D might be TRBD2 (6 bases). Germline V gene sequence: CDR1 MNHNY, CDR2 SVGAGI (reference sequence). The CDR3 spans 12 residues. The V end lost 4 bases, the J end lost 12 bases, and 10 bases lay between the germline ends. CDR3 sequence reads: CASSSSGVVLTF. DNA for the CDR3: TGTGCCAGCAGTTCCTCGGGAGTCGTCCTGACTTTC.

This clone was observed a handful of times. The rearrangement uses TRBV20-1 and TRBJ1-3; TRBD1 might be the D (5 bases). Trimming pared 3 bases from V and 4 bases from J, leaving 13 bases between. The CDR3 contains 14 residues. Germline loops: CDR1 DFQATT, CDR2 SNEGSKA (reference sequence). The CDR3 reads CSASTGEPGNTIYF. The CDR3 nucleotides are TGCAGTGCTAGTACAGGAGAGCCCGGAAACACCATATATTTT.